The next 15 T cell receptor beta chains were all read from a single sample in a study of control samples from healthy donors and cancer patients. TCRdb keeps only in-frame clones here, not all; method: immunoSEQ multiplex PCR. The sample has around 75,000 clones, 84% seen once. The sequencing sample was made of blood. The receptors stem from a man in his forties or fifties in good health.

J is TRBJ1-5 and V is TRBV6-6; perhaps TRBD1 as D (5 bases). Trimming removed 1 base from V and 4 bases from J, with 11 bases in between. Germline V gene lookup returns CDR1 MNHNY and CDR2 SVGAGI (reference sequence). The CDR3 consists of 15 residues. CDR3 DNA: TGTGCCAGCAGTTACTACGGAGGGACGAATCAGCCCCAGCATTTT. It encodes CASSYYGGTNQPQHF.

This sequence joins TRBV7-9 and TRBJ2-1, with TRBD2 matching over 12 bases. V dropped 5 bases and J dropped 5; count of bases not matched to a gene: 10. The CDR3 extends over 17 amino acids. The germline CDR1 and CDR2 sequences are SEHNR and FQNEAQ (reference sequence). As DNA, the CDR3 is TGTGCCAGCAGCACCTCTAGCGGGGGGGCGGTGGACAATGAGCAGTTCTTC. Translated: CASSTSSGGAVDNEQFF.

This rearrangement joins TRBV27 to TRBJ2-2; D may match TRBD1 or TRBD2 (5 bases each). CDR3 size: 17 residues. With 5 bases removed from V and 2 bases from J, the gap between germline ends came to 18 bases. The germline V gene has CDR1 MNHEY and CDR2 SMNVEV (reference sequence). The CDR3 loop is CASSPGTGTKNTGELFF. The CDR3, as DNA: TGTGCCAGCAGTCCCGGCACCGGGACGAAAAACACCGGGGAGCTGTTTTTT.

V and J are TRBV7-6 and TRBJ2-3; 8 nucleotides align to TRBD2. CDR3 size: 15 residues. V dropped 4 bases and J dropped 1; count of bases not matched to a gene: 4. Germline V gene lookup returns CDR1 SGHVS and CDR2 FNYEAQ. In nucleotides, the CDR3 is TGTGCCAGCAGCTCAAGAGCGGGAGGCACAGATACGCAGTATTTT. Residues: CASSSRAGGTDTQYF.

The chain is built from TRBV9 and TRBJ2-3; D is uncertain. V gave up 8 bases and J gave up 2 bases, with 15 bases separating them. Germline V gene sequence: CDR1 SGDLS, CDR2 YYNGEE. The CDR3 length is 14 residues. The CDR3 sequence is CASKTGHHTDTQYF. The CDR3 nucleotides read TGTGCCAGTAAGACGGGCCATCACACAGATACGCAGTATTTT.

The chain recombines TRBV9 with TRBJ2-3; D is possibly TRBD1 (6 bases). CDR3 length equals 19 residues. CDR1 and CDR2 from the germline V gene are SGDLS and YYNGEE. Trimming took 4 bases from V and 3 from J, leaving 27 bases between them. As DNA, the CDR3 is TGTGCCAGCAGCCGGTATACATCGAGGGGACAAAGGGTGACAGATACGCAGTATTTT. Amino acid sequence: CASSRYTSRGQRVTDTQYF. Using reference TRBV9 and TRBJ2-3 for the parts outside the CDR3, the full variable domain is DSGVTQTPKHLITATGQRVTLRCSPRSGDLSVYWYQQSLDQGLQFLIQYYNGEERAKGNILERFSAQQFPDLHSELNLSSLELGDSALYFCASSRYTSRGQRVTDTQYFGPGTRLTVL.

The chain links TRBV11-3 to TRBJ2-5; TRBD1 matches at 8 bases. With 2 bases clipped from V and 2 bases from J, the junction kept 4 bases outside the gene matches. CDR3 size: 15 residues. From germline, CDR1 is SGHNT and CDR2 YENEEA. CDR3 nucleotides: TGTGCCAGCAGCTTAATGGGACAGGCTCAAGAGACCCAGTACTTC. The encoded protein is CASSLMGQAQETQYF.

This clone was recorded a few times. The genes are TRBV29-1 and TRBJ2-1; a possible D gene is TRBD1 (6 bases). The CDR3 covers 14 residues. Germline CDR1 and CDR2: SQVTM and ANQGSEA. Trimming took 4 bases from V and 0 from J, leaving 10 bases between them. The CDR3 sequence is CSVVGGSSYNEQFF. In DNA, the CDR3 is TGCAGCGTTGTAGGGGGTAGCTCCTACAATGAGCAGTTCTTC.

V usage is TRBV5-4 and J usage is TRBJ2-5; 7 positions match TRBD2. Germline V lookup: CDR1 SGHNT, CDR2 YYREEE (reference sequence). Trimming at V came to 3 bases and at J to 1 base, leaving 6 bases not matched to a gene. The CDR3 is made up of 15 amino acids. CDR3 protein: CASSSSGAFQETQYF. Here the CDR3 DNA reads TGTGCCAGCAGCTCAAGCGGGGCTTTCCAAGAGACCCAGTACTTC. Based on the CDR3 plus reference TRBV5-4 and TRBJ2-5, the full variable domain is ETGVTQSPTHLIKTRGQQVTLRCSSQSGHNTVSWYQQALGQGPQFIFQYYREEENGRGNFPPRFSGLQFPNYSSELNVNALELDDSALYLCASSSSGAFQETQYFGPGTRLLVL.

This chain joins TRBV4-3 and TRBJ2-7; D is possibly TRBD1 (5 bases). The CDR3 is 18 residues long. Germline V gene data show CDR1 as LGHNA and CDR2 as YSLEER. Trimming took off 0 bases at V and 1 base at J, with 19 bases between the two ends. The CDR3 loop reads CASSQDSRTQRSSYEQYF. CDR3 DNA: TGCGCCAGCAGCCAAGATTCCAGGACACAGCGATCATCCTACGAGCAGTACTTC.

This clone showed up just once. This chain connects TRBV15 to TRBJ2-1, with 9 bases identical to TRBD2. This CDR3 spans 16 amino acids. Per the germline V gene, CDR1 is LNHNV and CDR2 is YYDKDF (reference sequence). J lost 4 bases, V lost 5 bases, and 9 bases had no gene match. CDR3 region: CATSDYSGSLYNEQFF. DNA for the CDR3: TGTGCCACCAGCGACTATAGCGGGAGTCTGTACAATGAGCAGTTCTTC.

This clone turned up a few times. The chain has TRBV30 and TRBJ2-7; D is unresolved. Per the germline V gene, CDR1 is GTSNPN and CDR2 is SVGIG (reference sequence). The V end lost 2 bases, the J end lost 2 bases, and 13 bases lay between the germline ends. CDR3 length: 14 amino acids. In DNA form, the CDR3 reads TGTGCCTGGAGTCTGGACCCTGGCACCTACGAGCAGTACTTC. Its protein product is CAWSLDPGTYEQYF.

The genes are TRBV5-4 and TRBJ1-2; D might be TRBD1 (6 bases). The CDR3 has 15 residues. The germline V and J ends were trimmed by 2 bases and 7 bases, with 18 bases remaining between them. The V gene's germline CDR1 is SGHNT and CDR2 YYREEE (reference sequence). The CDR3 loop is CASSFQGTQSTGYTF. Written as DNA, the CDR3 is TGTGCCAGCAGCTTTCAGGGGACGCAGTCTACTGGCTACACCTTC.

The V gene is TRBV18, the J gene TRBJ1-3; no firm D call. The CDR3 loop spans 15 amino acids. The germline gives CDR1 KGHSH, CDR2 LQKENI. V lost 3 bases, J lost 0 bases, and 9 bases lay in between. The CDR3 DNA follows: TGTGCCAGCTCACCCTTGATGAGCTCTGGAAACACCATATATTTT. Encoded protein: CASSPLMSSGNTIYF.

V usage is TRBV5-8 and J usage is TRBJ2-1, with 14 positions matching TRBD2. J was trimmed by 7 bases and V by 3 bases; bases with no gene match: 3. CDR3 length equals 15 residues. The germline V gene has CDR1 SGHTS and CDR2 YDEGEE. The CDR3 sequence: CASSSGLAGVNEQFF. The CDR3 DNA is TGTGCCAGCAGCTCGGGACTAGCGGGAGTTAATGAGCAGTTCTTC.